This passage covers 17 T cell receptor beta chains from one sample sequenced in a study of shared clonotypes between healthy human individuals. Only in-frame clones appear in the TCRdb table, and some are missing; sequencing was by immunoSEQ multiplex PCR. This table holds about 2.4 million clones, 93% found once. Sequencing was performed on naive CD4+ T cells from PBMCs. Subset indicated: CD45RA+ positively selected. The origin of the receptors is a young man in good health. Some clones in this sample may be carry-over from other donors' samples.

The CDR3 DNA is TGTGCCAGCAGCGAAAGGGGGCATCGGCAGAACACCGGGGAGCTGTTTTTT. It codes for CASSERGHRQNTGELFF. The rearrangement uses TRBV9 and TRBJ2-2; 7 nucleotides line up with TRBD1. Germline V gene sequence: CDR1 SGDLS, CDR2 YYNGEE. The J segment lost 1 base and the V segment lost 3 bases, leaving 9 bases of the junction unmatched. The CDR3 runs to 17 residues.

The CDR3 DNA sequence: TGCGCCAGCGGACTAGCGGACTCGACAGATACGCAGTATTTT. It translates to CASGLADSTDTQYF. V gene TRBV5-1 combines with J gene TRBJ2-3; 10 bases are a match to TRBD2. This CDR3 spans 14 amino acids. The J segment lost 3 bases and the V segment lost 7 bases, leaving 5 bases of the junction unmatched. Germline V CDR1 and CDR2: SGHRS, YFSETQ. The complete variable domain, with remaining parts taken from reference TRBV5-1 and TRBJ2-3, reads KAGVTQTPRYLIKTRGQQVTLSCSPISGHRSVSWYQQTPGQGLQFLFEYFSETQRNKGNFPGRFSGRQFSNSRSEMNVSTLELGDSALYLCASGLADSTDTQYFGPGTRLTVL.

The CDR3 reads CASRVGPNTEAFF. The DNA of the CDR3 is TGTGCCAGCAGAGTCGGACCGAACACTGAAGCTTTCTTT. V and J are TRBV6-1 and TRBJ1-1; D not certain. CDR1 MNHNS and CDR2 SASEGT come from the germline V gene. This CDR3 region has 13 residues. V lost 6 bases and J 1 base, leaving 9 bases between the germline ends.

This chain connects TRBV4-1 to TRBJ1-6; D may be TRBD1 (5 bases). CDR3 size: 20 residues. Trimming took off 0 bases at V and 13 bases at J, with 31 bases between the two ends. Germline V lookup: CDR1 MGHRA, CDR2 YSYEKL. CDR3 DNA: TGCGCCAGCAGCCAAGATTTGTTTTATGTAAGGGACCGTACAATTCACCCCCTCCACTTT. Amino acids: CASSQDLFYVRDRTIHPLHF.

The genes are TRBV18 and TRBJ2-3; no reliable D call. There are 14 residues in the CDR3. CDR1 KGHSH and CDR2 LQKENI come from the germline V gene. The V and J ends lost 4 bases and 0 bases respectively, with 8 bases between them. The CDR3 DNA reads TGTGCCAGCTCACTCACGCCTAGCACAGATACGCAGTATTTT. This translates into CASSLTPSTDTQYF.

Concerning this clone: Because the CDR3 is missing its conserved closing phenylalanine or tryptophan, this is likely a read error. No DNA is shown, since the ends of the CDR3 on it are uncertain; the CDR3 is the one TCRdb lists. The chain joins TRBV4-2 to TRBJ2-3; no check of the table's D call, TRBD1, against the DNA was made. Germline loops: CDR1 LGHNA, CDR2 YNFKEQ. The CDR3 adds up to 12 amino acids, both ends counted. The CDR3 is CASSQEILTGDD.

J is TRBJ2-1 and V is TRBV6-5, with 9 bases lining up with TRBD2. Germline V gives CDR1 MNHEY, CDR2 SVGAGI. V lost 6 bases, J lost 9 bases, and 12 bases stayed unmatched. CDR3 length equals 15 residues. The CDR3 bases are TGTGCCAGCAGCCAAGGTTCGGGACTAGCTTTTGAGCAGTTCTTC. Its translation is CASSQGSGLAFEQFF.

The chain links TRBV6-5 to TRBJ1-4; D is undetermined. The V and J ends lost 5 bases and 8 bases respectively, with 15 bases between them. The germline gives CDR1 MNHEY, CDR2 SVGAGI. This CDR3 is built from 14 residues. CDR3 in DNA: TGTGCCAGCAGTAAAGGGAGGTCTCGGGAAAAACTGTTTTTT. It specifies CASSKGRSREKLFF.

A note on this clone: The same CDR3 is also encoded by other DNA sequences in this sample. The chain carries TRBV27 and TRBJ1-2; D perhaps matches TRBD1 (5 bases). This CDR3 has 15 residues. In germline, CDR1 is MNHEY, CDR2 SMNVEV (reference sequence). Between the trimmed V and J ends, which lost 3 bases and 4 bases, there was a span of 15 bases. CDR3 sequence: CASSLVGQGGYGYTF. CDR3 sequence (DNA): TGTGCCAGCAGTTTGGTTGGCCAGGGCGGCTATGGCTACACCTTC.

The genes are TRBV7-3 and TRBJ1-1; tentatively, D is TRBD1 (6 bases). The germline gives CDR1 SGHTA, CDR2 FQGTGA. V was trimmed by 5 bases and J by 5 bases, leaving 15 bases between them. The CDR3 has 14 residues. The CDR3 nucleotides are TGTGCCAGCAGCGATCAGGGGAGGAGAACTGAAGCTTTCTTT. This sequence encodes CASSDQGRRTEAFF.

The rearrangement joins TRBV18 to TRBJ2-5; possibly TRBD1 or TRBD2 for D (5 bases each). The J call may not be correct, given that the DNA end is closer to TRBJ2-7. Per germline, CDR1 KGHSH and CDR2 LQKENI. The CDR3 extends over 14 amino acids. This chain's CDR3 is CASSPGDGSYEQYF. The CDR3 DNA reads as TGTGCCAGCTCACCGGGGGACGGCTCCTACGAGCAGTACTTC.

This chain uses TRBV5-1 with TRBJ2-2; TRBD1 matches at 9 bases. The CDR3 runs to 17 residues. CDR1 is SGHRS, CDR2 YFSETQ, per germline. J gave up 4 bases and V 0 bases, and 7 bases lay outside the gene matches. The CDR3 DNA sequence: TGCGCCAGCAGCTTGGAGGGACAGGGTTCTTTCACCGGGGAGCTGTTTTTT. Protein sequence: CASSLEGQGSFTGELFF.

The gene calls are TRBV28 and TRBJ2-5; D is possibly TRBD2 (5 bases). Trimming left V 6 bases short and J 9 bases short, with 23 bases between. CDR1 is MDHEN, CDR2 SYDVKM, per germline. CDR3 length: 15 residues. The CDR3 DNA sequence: TGTGCCAGCAGCCTCATGAGGAGCGGTTCGGTGGCCCAGTACTTC. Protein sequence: CASSLMRSGSVAQYF.

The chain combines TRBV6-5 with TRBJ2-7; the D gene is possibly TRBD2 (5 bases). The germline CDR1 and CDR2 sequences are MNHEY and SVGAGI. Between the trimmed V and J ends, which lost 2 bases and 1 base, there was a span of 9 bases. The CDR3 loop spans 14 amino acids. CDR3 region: CASSYAPGSYEQYF. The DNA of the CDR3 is TGTGCCAGCAGTTACGCCCCGGGATCCTACGAGCAGTACTTC.

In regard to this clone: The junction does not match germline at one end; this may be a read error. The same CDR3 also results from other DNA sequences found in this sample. CDR3 nucleotides: TGTGCCAGCAGCGTAGCTGGGAACACCGAAGCTTTCTTT. Its protein is CASSVAGNTEAFF. This chain uses TRBV9 with TRBJ1-1; no firm D call. This CDR3 has 13 amino acids. In germline, CDR1 is SGDLS, CDR2 YYNGEE.

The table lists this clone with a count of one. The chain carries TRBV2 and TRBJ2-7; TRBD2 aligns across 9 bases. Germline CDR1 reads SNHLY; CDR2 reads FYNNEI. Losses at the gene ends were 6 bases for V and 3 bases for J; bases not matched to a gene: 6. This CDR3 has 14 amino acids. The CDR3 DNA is TGTGCCAGCAGGGGGGGACTAGCCTTCTACGAGCAGTACTTC. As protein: CASRGGLAFYEQYF.

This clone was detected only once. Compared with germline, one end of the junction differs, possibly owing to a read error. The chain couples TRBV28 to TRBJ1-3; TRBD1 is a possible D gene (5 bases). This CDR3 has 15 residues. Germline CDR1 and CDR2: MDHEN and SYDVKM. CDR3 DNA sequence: TGTGCCAGCAGTCTATGGGGGTTCTCTGGAAACACCATATATTTT. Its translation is CASSLWGFSGNTIYF.